This TCR beta chain was recovered during a study of T cell responses to AZD1222 COVID-19 vaccine (dated by TCRdb to the early 2020s). Background on the whole study: TCR sequencing covered 233 trial participants: 200 to 220 given two doses of AZD1222 and about 26 given two doses of MenACWY control vaccine. Trial participants were enrolled into age subgroups of 18-55, 56-69 and 70-plus years, which contained roughly 150, 30 and 60 TCR-sequenced participants, respectively.

The CDR3 regions of human TCRbeta chains were analyzed by immunosequencing. Concerning the study's data processing: Repertoire TCRs were checked for matches against a reference library of SARS-CoV-2-specific TCRs that had been generated using the MIRA antigen-specificity platform. Breadth was defined as the fraction of unique TCRs that were SARS-CoV-2-associated. Depth was defined as the fraction of total T cells that were SARS-CoV-2-associated. Using the MIRA data, each spike-specific TCR was assigned both to the spike region to which the TCR was reactive and to a CD4 or CD8 class. Log10-transformed breadth and depth values were compared by one-way ANOVA with Sidak's multiple comparisons tests. TCRdb took this table from immuneACCESS and kept in-frame rearrangements with V and J called. Such tables lack part of the clones; where checked against another copy, unresolved V genes explain under half of the gap, and the rest is unexplained. That table supplies the V and J calls and clone size; D and trimming were determined from the DNA. The sample table contains 200,000 to 250,000 clones; only one count was recorded for about 94% of them. In total, the top ten clones hold 1.5% to 2% of the sample.

The intended sense of this specimen's time point label: about 28 days (+/-7) after the second vaccine dose. In the paper's terms, the treatment or condition label means: meningococcal conjugate vaccine given as trial control. Samples from vaccinated people were obtained from the UK trials COV001 and COV002, which included a single-blind randomized controlled phase 2/3 trial of AZD1222 (ChAdOx1 nCoV-19) in healthy adults. Trial participant PBMC samples were collected at day 0 and day 28 after the second dose for TCRbeta chain sequencing. Broader findings and caveats from the paper: The 56-69-year group was small, and its depth increase did not reach significance, likely because of low power. Vaccine-associated CD4 TCRs spanned the whole spike protein, with dominant responses in regions 160-218 and 743-854. Most participants were white British and females outnumbered males, and the authors suggested that clonal diversity may have been underestimated. Nearly half of unique spike-specific TCRs reportedly recognized epitopes outside regions mutated in the B.1.351 and B.1.1.7 variants. Spike-specific TCR breadth and depth rose significantly after two AZD1222 doses compared with day 0 and with MenACWY recipients. Because no samples from the day 14 peak response were available, repertoires could be characterized only after the peak T cell response. Conclusions about previously exposed vaccinees are limited because only six or seven AZD1222 recipients were SARS-CoV-2 seropositive at baseline.

From the germline V gene (reference sequence), CDR1 is MNHNY and CDR2 is SVGAGI. The CDR3 runs 13 residues from the cysteine to the phenylalanine. The entry retains the CDR3 DNA only, 39 bases that are in frame from base 1. Relative to germline, V is 2 bases shorter and J is 2 bases shorter, with 6 bases between their ends. Comments on this clone: Its antigen is still unknown. The input lacks base qualities; no much larger clone sits a single base away.

The sequence is built from TRBV6-6 and TRBJ1-1; there is no confident call for the D gene. The source was peripheral blood, collected 28 days after the second dose of the MenACWY control vaccine. The clonotype originates from an adult who received the MenACWY meningococcal vaccine as a control. CDR3 loop: CASSYGQNTEAFF. The sequenced DNA is TGTGCCAGCAGTTACGGGCAAAACACTGAAGCTTTCTTT.